The next 24 T cell receptor beta chains were all read from a single sample in a study of T cell changes during pregnancy in multiple sclerosis. Assay: immunoSEQ multiplex PCR; the TCRdb copy retains only in-frame clones and omits some. In the table there are roughly 30,000 clones, around nine tenths of which are singletons. The source was CD8+ T cells from peripheral blood mononuclear cells, collected in the first trimester of pregnancy. The receptors stem from a female donor with multiple sclerosis, enrolled in a pregnancy study.

This chain uses TRBV6-4 with TRBJ2-1; 7 bases match TRBD2. CDR3 length: 16 residues. V was clipped by 3 bases and J by 2 bases; unmatched bases: 7. Per the germline V gene, CDR1 is MRHNA and CDR2 is SNTAGT. The CDR3 here is CASSESGGSPYNEQFF. CDR3 in DNA: TGTGCCAGCAGTGAATCCGGCGGGAGCCCCTACAATGAGCAGTTCTTC.

The V and J genes are TRBV7-9 and TRBJ2-7; 8 bases fit TRBD2. Per germline, CDR1 SEHNR and CDR2 FQNEAQ (reference sequence). V trimming: 1 base; J trimming: 3 bases; junction bases outside the gene matches: 11. CDR3 size: 17 residues. In DNA form, the CDR3 reads TGTGCCAGCAGCTTAGTGAATACGGGACTAGTAAACTACGAGCAGTACTTC. Residues: CASSLVNTGLVNYEQYF.

CDR3 in DNA: TGTGCCAGCAGCCAAGCCCCCTCCAAGCGGCCCAAAAACGGTGAGCAGTTCTTC. Amino acids: CASSQAPSKRPKNGEQFF. The rearrangement links TRBV4-2 to TRBJ2-1; a weak D match, TRBD2 (5 bases). The ends were cut back, 1 base at V and 9 bases at J, with 25 bases in the middle. The CDR3 covers 18 residues. Germline-derived CDR1 and CDR2 are LGHNA and YNFKEQ.

The rearrangement uses TRBV4-1 and TRBJ1-1, with a weak D call TRBD1 (5 bases). This CDR3 has 14 amino acids. V lost 2 bases to trimming and J lost 1 base, with 8 bases between them. CDR1 and CDR2 from the germline V gene are MGHRA and YSYEKL. The CDR3: CASSQTGGNTEAFF. The CDR3 DNA follows: TGCGCCAGCAGCCAAACAGGCGGGAACACTGAAGCTTTCTTT.

The chain joins TRBV27 to TRBJ2-7; a weak D match, TRBD1 (5 bases). The V end was cut by 6 bases, the J end by 1 base, with 19 bases between. The CDR3 is 16 residues long. CDR1 MNHEY and CDR2 SMNVEV come from the germline V gene (reference sequence). DNA of the CDR3: TGTGCCAGCAGATTAGACAGCACCACGTCTTCCTACGAGCAGTACTTC. Encoded protein: CASRLDSTTSSYEQYF.

The V call is TRBV30, the J call TRBJ1-1, with D possibly TRBD1 on 5 matching bases. The CDR3 extends over 16 amino acids. Trimming stripped 7 bases from V and 0 bases from J, with 21 bases between. CDR1 GTSNPN and CDR2 SVGIG come from the germline V gene (reference sequence). This CDR3 is CASPLNRGGMNTEAFF. In DNA form, the CDR3 reads TGTGCCTCCCCACTCAATCGGGGGGGAATGAACACTGAAGCTTTCTTT. Using reference TRBV30 and TRBJ1-1 for the parts outside the CDR3, the full variable domain is SQTIHQWPATLVQPVGSPLSLECTVEGTSNPNLYWYRQAAGRGLQLLFYSVGIGQISSEVPQNLSASRPQDRQFILSSKKLLLSDSGFYLCASPLNRGGMNTEAFFGQGTRLTVV.

This clone was detected once. The chain has TRBV5-1 and TRBJ2-7, with D uncertain. CDR1 and CDR2 from the germline V gene are SGHRS and YFSETQ. This CDR3 is 14 amino acids long. The germline V and J ends were trimmed by 3 bases and 4 bases, with 14 bases remaining between them. The CDR3 DNA reads as TGCGCCAGCAGCTCTCTGGGCCCTGAGTACGAGCAGTACTTC. The encoded protein is CASSSLGPEYEQYF.

The rearrangement uses TRBV27 and TRBJ2-1, with 8 bases matching TRBD1. V trimming: 5 bases; J trimming: 8 bases; junction bases outside the gene matches: 8. The CDR3 length is 14 residues. Germline V gene data show CDR1 as MNHEY and CDR2 as SMNVEV (reference sequence). The CDR3 here is CASSKDRVWDEQFF. For the CDR3, the DNA is TGTGCCAGCAGTAAGGACAGGGTCTGGGATGAGCAGTTCTTC.

The rearrangement links TRBV19 to TRBJ1-2, with 9 bases fitting TRBD1. Germline CDR1 LNHDA, CDR2 SQIVND (reference sequence). The CDR3 runs 14 residues. Losses at the gene ends were 3 bases for V and 6 bases for J; bases not matched to a gene: 5. The CDR3 DNA follows: TGTGCCAGTAGTATTTGGACAGGGGAGCATGGCTACACCTTC. Translated, it gives CASSIWTGEHGYTF. The variable domain in full, completed from reference TRBV19 and TRBJ1-2, reads DGGITQSPKYLFRKEGQNVTLSCEQNLNHDAMYWYRQDPGQGLRLIYYSQIVNDFQKGDIAEGYSVSREKKESFPLTVTSAQKNPTAFYLCASSIWTGEHGYTFGSGTRLTVV.

V gene TRBV11-3 combines with J gene TRBJ2-7, with 10 bases that match TRBD2. The trim removed 5 bases at V and 4 bases at J, leaving 11 bases unmatched. The V gene's germline CDR1 is SGHNT and CDR2 YENEEA. This CDR3 spans 16 amino acids. In DNA form, the CDR3 reads TGTGCCAGCAGCCCGCGAGCGGGAGGGCCTCTGTACGAGCAGTACTTC. Protein product: CASSPRAGGPLYEQYF.

J is TRBJ2-1 and V is TRBV6-4; 10 nucleotides match TRBD2. CDR1 and CDR2 from the germline V gene are MRHNA and SNTAGT. The CDR3 length is 18 residues. After removal of 3 bases from V and 5 bases from J, the junction contained 13 bases not matched to a gene. This CDR3 reads CASSERLAGVGGHNEQFF. CDR3 coding DNA: TGTGCCAGCAGTGAAAGGCTAGCGGGAGTTGGGGGTCACAATGAGCAGTTCTTC.

This sequence joins TRBV13 and TRBJ2-1; D is possibly TRBD2 (6 bases). There are 13 residues in the CDR3. V was pared by 3 bases and J by 10 bases, with 13 bases between. Germline V lookup: CDR1 PRHDT, CDR2 FYEKMQ (reference sequence). DNA for the CDR3: TGTGCCAGCAGCTTTTTCGGGAGAGCGGAGCAGTTCTTC. This translates into CASSFFGRAEQFF. Looking up the rest from reference TRBV13 and TRBJ2-1 gives the full variable domain: AAGVIQSPRHLIKEKRETATLKCYPIPRHDTVYWYQQGPGQDPQFLISFYEKMQSDKGSIPDRFSAQQFSDYHSELNMSSLELGDSALYFCASSFFGRAEQFFGPGTRLTVL.

The chain carries TRBV10-2 and TRBJ2-5; TRBD2 aligns across 8 bases. The CDR3 has 14 residues. Trimming removed 8 bases from V and 2 bases from J; junction bases left unmatched: 7. The germline gives CDR1 WSHSY, CDR2 SAAADI. The CDR3 bases are TGCGCCAGCGCGCTGACTAGCGTACAAGAGACCCAGTACTTC. It is translated as CASALTSVQETQYF.

This rearrangement joins TRBV7-4 to TRBJ2-7; 8 bases match TRBD1. Trimming at V came to 6 bases and at J to 5 bases, leaving 12 bases not matched to a gene. The CDR3 covers 15 residues. CDR1 is SGHVT, CDR2 SQSDAQ, per germline. CDR3 DNA sequence: TGTGCCAGCAGAGCCTTGGAAGACAGGGGCCACGAGCAGTACTTC. This translates into CASRALEDRGHEQYF.

The chain recombines TRBV19 with TRBJ1-1, with D possibly being TRBD1 (5 bases). Looked up from germline, CDR1 is LNHDA and CDR2 is SQIVND (reference sequence). Trimming cost V 5 bases and J 1 base, with 11 bases left between them. The length of the CDR3 is 14 residues. The CDR3 nucleotides read TGTGCCAGTAGTTGGGGACTGGAGAACACTGAAGCTTTCTTT. Protein: CASSWGLENTEAFF.

The genes are TRBV5-6 and TRBJ2-3; TRBD1 might be the D (6 bases). V was shortened by 2 bases and J by 1 base, with 17 bases between the two germline ends. There are 17 residues in the CDR3. The germline CDR1 and CDR2 sequences are SGHDT and YYEEEE. The CDR3 protein is CASSLGLGARGTDTQYF. The CDR3 DNA reads TGTGCCAGCAGCTTAGGATTGGGGGCTCGGGGCACAGATACGCAGTATTTT.

The chain couples TRBV4-2 to TRBJ2-1; perhaps TRBD2 as D (6 bases). Trimming removed 1 base at V and 0 bases at J, with 10 bases between. The CDR3 contains 16 residues. Germline loops: CDR1 LGHNA, CDR2 YNFKEQ. The CDR3 loop reads CASSQAVGSSYNEQFF. Here the CDR3 DNA reads TGTGCCAGCAGCCAAGCGGTCGGGAGCTCCTACAATGAGCAGTTCTTC.

Remarks on this clone: One end of the junction is discordant with germline, which a read error may explain. CDR3 in DNA: TGTGCCAGCAGCCTAGCCGGGAGTACCTATGGCTACACCTTC. This translates into CASSLAGSTYGYTF. The rearrangement joins TRBV7-2 to TRBJ1-2; D is unclear. The CDR3 has 14 residues. Germline-derived CDR1 and CDR2 are SGHTA and FQGNSA.

This rearrangement joins TRBV6-6 to TRBJ1-4; 12 bases are shared with TRBD1. Looked up from germline, CDR1 is MNHNY and CDR2 is SVGAGI (reference sequence). This CDR3 contains 14 residues. The V gene end was trimmed by 6 bases and the J gene end by 7 bases; junction bases not matched to a gene: 3. In nucleotides, the CDR3 is TGTGCCAGCAGCGAGGGACAGGGGGCTGAAAAACTGTTTTTT. Its protein product is CASSEGQGAEKLFF.

The chain joins TRBV6-5 to TRBJ1-5; 10 bases match TRBD1. Looked up from germline, CDR1 is MNHEY and CDR2 is SVGAGI. With V trimmed by 8 bases and J by 9 bases, 13 bases remained unmatched. The CDR3 is 15 amino acids. The CDR3 DNA sequence: TGTGCCAGCGAACCGGGACAGGGGATCCCGCGGCCCCAGCATTTT. Its protein is CASEPGQGIPRPQHF.

The CDR3 DNA reads TGTGCCAGCAAGGATGAGCCCGGAGGCAATCAGCCCCAGCATTTT. Translating gives CASKDEPGGNQPQHF. This chain connects TRBV2 to TRBJ1-5, with D unresolved. The CDR3 consists of 15 residues. Trimming removed 7 bases from V and 2 bases from J, with 15 bases in between. Germline V gene lookup returns CDR1 SNHLY and CDR2 FYNNEI.

The chain carries TRBV6-4 and TRBJ2-1; 7 bases line up with TRBD2. With V trimmed by 2 bases and J by 3 bases, 4 bases remained unmatched. Germline V lookup: CDR1 MRHNA, CDR2 SNTAGT. This CDR3 region has 15 residues. CDR3 protein: CASSDGGGDYNEQFF. CDR3 nucleotides: TGTGCCAGCAGTGACGGGGGGGGAGACTACAATGAGCAGTTCTTC.

The V and J genes are TRBV18 and TRBJ2-6, with a weak D call TRBD1 (5 bases). Germline values: CDR1 KGHSH, CDR2 LQKENI. V gave up 0 bases and J gave up 0 bases, with 9 bases separating them. CDR3 length equals 17 residues. CDR3 bases: TGTGCCAGCTCACCACCTCCAGGGCCCTCTGGGGCCAACGTCCTGACTTTC. Translated, it gives CASSPPPGPSGANVLTF.

The chain recombines TRBV7-9 with TRBJ2-3; the D gene is possibly TRBD2 (5 bases). The V and J ends lost 3 bases and 4 bases respectively, with 11 bases between them. The CDR3 runs to 14 residues. Germline-derived CDR1 and CDR2 are SEHNR and FQNEAQ (reference sequence). CDR3 sequence: CASSFAGLADTQYF. CDR3 sequence (DNA): TGTGCCAGCAGCTTTGCGGGCCTCGCAGATACGCAGTATTTT.